One and the same sample provided the 26 T cell receptor beta chains below, sequenced in a study of CD8 T cells in Susac syndrome (dated by TCRdb to the late 2010s). The library came from the immunoSEQ multiplex PCR assay. RNA was extracted using the RNeasy kit, and roughly 0.5 to 1 ug of the RNA was reverse transcribed with random hexamers. The raw public reads went through TCRdb reprocessing: fastp at Q25, MiXCR clone calling, in-frame beta chains kept. Every CDR3 protein is listed once, alongside the most common genes and DNA of its rows. The sample table records about 120,000 distinct CDR3 sequences; 92% of these occur just once. The ten largest account for 0.13% to 0.15% of the sample. Specimen: CD4+ T cells from PBMCs. The receptors were gathered from a human donor in good health.

This clonotype was seen just once. The junction and the germline gene differ at one end; a read error may be behind it. The chain carries TRBV29-1 and TRBJ1-1; the D is unclear. Germline-derived CDR1 and CDR2 are SQVTM and ANQGSEA. This CDR3 contains 10 residues. The CDR3 is CSVEARSPFF. CDR3 DNA sequence: TGCAGCGTTGAAGCCCGGTCCCCTTTTTTT.

This chain joins TRBV13 and TRBJ2-7; D is unresolved. V dropped 5 bases and J dropped 0 bases, with 11 bases sitting between them. The CDR3 extends over 14 amino acids. CDR1 is PRHDT, CDR2 FYEKMQ, per germline (reference sequence). CDR3 amino acids: CASSPYRGSYEQYF. The CDR3, as DNA: TGTGCCAGCAGCCCCTACCGAGGCTCCTACGAGCAGTACTTC.

The gene calls are TRBV20-1 and TRBJ2-2, with a weak D call TRBD2 (6 bases). CDR3 length equals 14 residues. V was trimmed by 3 bases and J by 0 bases, leaving 8 bases between them. CDR1 is DFQATT, CDR2 SNEGSKA, per germline (reference sequence). The CDR3 nucleotides are TGCAGTGCTAGGCGGGGTGCGAACACCGGGGAGCTGTTTTTT. Protein: CSARRGANTGELFF.

The chain recombines TRBV12-5 with TRBJ1-4, with TRBD1 matching over 7 bases. With 1 base clipped from V and 1 base from J, the junction kept 6 bases outside the gene matches. The CDR3 has 17 residues. The germline gives CDR1 LGHNT, CDR2 FRNRAP. The CDR3 protein is CASGLAHRTGTNEKLFF. CDR3 in DNA: TGTGCTAGTGGTTTGGCCCACCGGACAGGAACTAATGAAAAACTGTTTTTT.

The genes are TRBV27 and TRBJ2-7; 8 nucleotides agree with TRBD2. Germline V gives CDR1 MNHEY, CDR2 SMNVEV (reference sequence). V was clipped by 7 bases and J by 0 bases; unmatched bases: 5. The CDR3 contains 14 residues. Here the CDR3 reads CASKPGLGSYEQYF. Here the CDR3 DNA reads TGTGCCAGCAAGCCGGGACTAGGCTCCTACGAGCAGTACTTC.

This clonotype was detected a few times. DNA of the CDR3: TGTGCCAGCAGCTTGTTAGGGTACTCACCCCTCCACTTT. This codes for CASSLLGYSPLHF. This chain links TRBV5-4 with TRBJ1-6; D ambiguous. Trimming stripped 1 base from V and 10 bases from J, with 9 bases between. The CDR3 length is 13 residues. CDR1 is SGHNT, CDR2 YYREEE, per germline (reference sequence).

This clonotype was recorded only once. The rearrangement links TRBV6-2 or TRBV6-3 to TRBJ1-1; no reliable D call. Germline CDR1 is MNHEY and CDR2 is SVGEGT. Trimming stripped 0 bases from V and 3 bases from J, with 11 bases between. The CDR3 loop spans 15 amino acids. The CDR3 protein is CASSYSSHGDTEAFF. DNA for the CDR3: TGTGCCAGCAGTTACTCATCGCATGGAGACACTGAAGCTTTCTTT.

The genes are TRBV19 and TRBJ2-2; a weak D match, TRBD2 (5 bases). CDR1 and CDR2 from the germline V gene are LNHDA and SQIVND (reference sequence). Deletions cut 0 bases from V and 1 base from J, with 9 bases between. CDR3 length: 16 residues. The CDR3 DNA is TGTGCCAGTAGTATAGATCTAGCCAAGAACACCGGGGAGCTGTTTTTT. Translated, it gives CASSIDLAKNTGELFF. Full variable domain (outside the CDR3, taken from reference TRBV19 and TRBJ2-2): DGGITQSPKYLFRKEGQNVTLSCEQNLNHDAMYWYRQDPGQGLRLIYYSQIVNDFQKGDIAEGYSVSREKKESFPLTVTSAQKNPTAFYLCASSIDLAKNTGELFFGEGSRLTVL.

The gene calls are TRBV7-2 and TRBJ1-5, with TRBD1 as a possible D gene (6 bases). This CDR3 comprises 15 residues. V lost 5 bases to trimming and J lost 4 bases, with 15 bases between them. CDR1 and CDR2 (germline): SGHTA, FQGNSA. The CDR3 sequence: CASSTAGVENQPQHF. The DNA for the CDR3 is TGTGCCAGCAGCACCGCAGGGGTTGAGAATCAGCCCCAGCATTTT.

The chain employs TRBV6-5 and TRBJ2-7; TRBD1 matches at 9 bases. V was clipped by 5 bases and J by 7 bases; unmatched bases: 6. CDR1 and CDR2 (germline): MNHEY, SVGAGI. The CDR3 is 13 residues long. The CDR3 reads CASSPDRGREQYF. The CDR3 region has the DNA TGTGCCAGCAGTCCGGACAGGGGTCGAGAGCAGTACTTC.

The chain links TRBV29-1 to TRBJ2-7; D is possibly TRBD2 (6 bases). The germline CDR1 and CDR2 sequences are SQVTM and ANQGSEA. The CDR3 runs to 13 residues. Trimming left V 6 bases short and J 2 bases short, with 14 bases between. Written as DNA, the CDR3 is TGCAGCGTAGCAAATCTAGCGACCTACGAGCAGTACTTC. The encoded protein is CSVANLATYEQYF.

V usage is TRBV29-1 and J usage is TRBJ2-2; either TRBD1 or TRBD2 may fit D (5 bases each). The CDR3 extends over 14 amino acids. The germline V gene encodes CDR1 SQVTM and CDR2 ANQGSEA. Trimming left V 4 bases short and J 5 bases short, with 14 bases between. The CDR3 nucleotides read TGCAGCGTTGGGGCCCTTGGGGGAACCGGGGAGCTGTTTTTT. It is translated as CSVGALGGTGELFF.

This clonotype was picked up one time. This rearrangement joins TRBV4-3 to TRBJ2-7; 8 bases agree with TRBD1. Germline trimming cut 4 bases from V and 3 bases from J; bases unmatched to any gene: 8. The CDR3 is 15 residues long. Germline V gives CDR1 LGHNA, CDR2 YSLEER. CDR3: CASSPARTGSYEQYF. The CDR3 DNA sequence: TGCGCCAGCAGCCCAGCCAGGACAGGGAGCTACGAGCAGTACTTC.

V is TRBV28 and J is TRBJ2-5, with 9 bases that match TRBD1. The V and J ends lost 5 bases and 6 bases, in that order; junction bases with no gene match: 4. Germline values: CDR1 MDHEN, CDR2 SYDVKM. The CDR3 length is 13 residues. Here the CDR3 DNA reads TGTGCCAGCAGTCAGGGACAGGGAAAGACCCAGTACTTC. Translation: CASSQGQGKTQYF. The full variable domain, completed using reference TRBV28 and TRBJ2-5, is DVKVTQSSRYLVKRTGEKVFLECVQDMDHENMFWYRQDPGLGLRLIYFSYDVKMKEKGDIPEGYSVSREKKERFSLILESASTNQTSMYLCASSQGQGKTQYFGPGTRLLVL.

This clonotype occurred once. This chain connects TRBV15 to TRBJ1-6; 7 bases map to TRBD1. Germline V gene lookup returns CDR1 LNHNV and CDR2 YYDKDF (reference sequence). The CDR3 has 15 amino acids. J lost 5 bases, V lost 5 bases, and 6 bases had no gene match. DNA of the CDR3: TGTGCCACCAGCGCCGACAGGGCGGATAATTCACCCCTCCACTTT. Protein: CATSADRADNSPLHF.

The gene calls are TRBV5-1 and TRBJ2-3; D perhaps matches TRBD1 (6 bases). The CDR3 loop spans 15 amino acids. The germline V gene encodes CDR1 SGHRS and CDR2 YFSETQ. V dropped 4 bases and J dropped 1 base, with 13 bases sitting between them. CDR3 sequence: CASSRHRQGTDTQYF. Written as DNA, the CDR3 is TGCGCCAGCAGCCGGCATCGACAGGGCACAGATACGCAGTATTTT. The full variable domain, in which reference TRBV5-1 and TRBJ2-3 provide the parts outside the CDR3, is KAGVTQTPRYLIKTRGQQVTLSCSPISGHRSVSWYQQTPGQGLQFLFEYFSETQRNKGNFPGRFSGRQFSNSRSEMNVSTLELGDSALYLCASSRHRQGTDTQYFGPGTRLTVL.

A note on this clonotype: One end of the junction varies from germline; a read error may be responsible. The chain is built from TRBV7-7 and TRBJ2-1, with TRBD1 identical over 11 bases. The CDR3 consists of 15 residues. Germline V CDR1 and CDR2: SSHAT, FNYEAQ (reference sequence). CDR3 DNA: TGTGCTAGCAGCTTGGCGGACAGGGGGCACGATGAGCAGTTCTTC. It codes for CASSLADRGHDEQFF.

The chain uses TRBV29-1 and TRBJ1-2, with a weak D call TRBD1 (6 bases). This CDR3 is built from 17 residues. V lost 4 bases and J lost 0, with 21 bases in between. Germline V lookup: CDR1 SQVTM, CDR2 ANQGSEA. Here the CDR3 reads CSVGRDNPRLSNYGYTF. The CDR3, as DNA: TGCAGCGTTGGCCGGGACAACCCTAGGCTGTCTAACTATGGCTACACCTTC.

This sequence joins TRBV12-3 or TRBV12-4 and TRBJ2-4, with 12 bases fitting TRBD1. The CDR3 sequence is 13 residues long. J gave up 6 bases and V 6 bases, and 0 bases lay outside the gene matches. The CDR3 DNA is TGTGCCAGCAGGGGACAGGGGGCAAACATTCAGTACTTC. Its translation is CASRGQGANIQYF.

The chain employs TRBV20-1 and TRBJ2-7, with D perhaps matching TRBD2 (7 bases). CDR3 length equals 14 residues. CDR1 and CDR2 from the germline V gene are DFQATT and SNEGSKA (reference sequence). V shed 3 bases and J shed 7 bases, with 19 bases lying between them. CDR3 sequence reads: CSARIEGGPVEQYF. The CDR3 bases are TGCAGTGCTAGGATCGAGGGGGGGCCGGTTGAGCAGTACTTC.

The rearrangement uses TRBV7-2 and TRBJ1-5; D remains ambiguous. Looked up from germline, CDR1 is SGHTA and CDR2 is FQGNSA. Trimming removed 3 bases from V and 1 base from J, with 10 bases in between. This CDR3 has 15 amino acids. Here the CDR3 reads CASSLGGLSNQPQHF. The CDR3 bases are TGTGCCAGCAGCTTGGGAGGGTTGAGCAATCAGCCCCAGCATTTT.

The chain employs TRBV28 and TRBJ1-5; 9 bases align to TRBD1. Per germline, CDR1 MDHEN and CDR2 SYDVKM. The V gene end was trimmed by 5 bases and the J gene end by 1 base; junction bases not matched to a gene: 3. The CDR3 length is 15 residues. CDR3: CASSRTGASNQPQHF. CDR3 coding DNA: TGTGCCAGCAGTCGGACAGGGGCAAGCAATCAGCCCCAGCATTTT.

The chain couples TRBV19 to TRBJ2-1, with 8 bases aligning to TRBD2. There are 18 residues in the CDR3. Looked up from germline, CDR1 is LNHDA and CDR2 is SQIVND (reference sequence). Losses at the gene ends were 1 base for V and 4 bases for J; bases not matched to a gene: 12. The CDR3 nucleotides read TGTGCCAGTAGTATAGTCCGGGGGGGGAAGGCATGGTACAATGAGCAGTTCTTC. This translates into CASSIVRGGKAWYNEQFF.

The V gene is TRBV14, the J gene TRBJ2-7; D is uncertain. CDR1 is SGHDN and CDR2 is FVKESK in the germline V gene. There are 12 residues in the CDR3. Trimming took off 1 base at V and 7 bases at J, with 8 bases between the two ends. In nucleotides, the CDR3 is TGTGCCAGCAGCCAAGGGGCCAGGGAGCAGTACTTC. Translation: CASSQGAREQYF.

V usage is TRBV5-5 and J usage is TRBJ2-7, with D possibly TRBD1 on 6 matching bases. V was pared by 1 base and J by 2 bases, with 13 bases between. Germline CDR1 SGHKS, CDR2 YYEKEE (reference sequence). This CDR3 has 15 amino acids. CDR3 sequence (DNA): TGTGCCAGCAGCTTGACACAGGGCCCCACCTACGAGCAGTACTTC. Protein: CASSLTQGPTYEQYF.

This chain uses TRBV7-2 with TRBJ1-2; D perhaps matches TRBD1 (6 bases). The CDR3 has 14 amino acids. Per germline, CDR1 SGHTA and CDR2 FQGNSA. V was cut by 5 bases and J by 5 bases, with 15 bases left in between. In DNA form, the CDR3 reads TGTGCCAGCAGCCCTGGGGGCGGGGGTTATGGCTACACCTTC. This encodes CASSPGGGGYGYTF.